This is a list of T cell receptor beta chains from one sample in a study of human T cells and chemical hapten exposure. MiXCR, run by TCRdb on the RACE reads, gives a single entry per CDR3 protein. This sample has more than 250,000 distinct CDR3 sequences, with approximately 8.6% found just once. The sample in question was whole blood, obtained in connection with sensitization to the hapten diphenylcyclopropenone (DPC). The receptors here all came from a middle-aged woman with alopecia areata. Some clones in this sample may be carry-over from other donors' samples. Each CDR3 is given with its conserved first and last residue. Fields, in order: V gene, clone size, J gene, D gene, CDR3 protein, CDR3 DNA. D genes are given only for firm matches. The listing skips clone size in some rows; elsewhere it reads once, few, many or a size class.

v_gene: TRBV29-1; abundance: few; j_gene: TRBJ1-1; d_gene: TRBD1; CDR3aa: CSVAFRQGGTEAFF; CDR3nt: TGCAGCGTCGCCTTTCGACAGGGAGGAACTGAAGCTTTCTTT
v_gene: TRBV6-2/TRBV6-3; abundance: few; j_gene: TRBJ1-1; d_gene: NA; CDR3aa: CASSYSTAAEAFF; CDR3nt: TGTGCCAGCAGTTACTCGACGGCCGCTGAAGCTTTCTTT
v_gene: TRBV9; abundance: few; j_gene: TRBJ2-7; d_gene: TRBD1; CDR3aa: CASSVGWTGTHEQYF; CDR3nt: TGTGCCAGCAGCGTAGGTTGGACAGGGACCCACGAGCAGTACTTC
v_gene: TRBV7-9; abundance: NA; j_gene: TRBJ2-5; d_gene: NA; CDR3aa: CASSWGEKETQYF; CDR3nt: TGTGCCAGCAGCTGGGGGGAGAAAGAGACCCAGTACTTC
v_gene: TRBV9; abundance: few; j_gene: TRBJ2-1; d_gene: TRBD2; CDR3aa: CASSVDSGSWDEQFF; CDR3nt: TGTGCCAGCAGCGTAGATAGCGGGAGTTGGGATGAGCAGTTCTTC
v_gene: TRBV29-1; abundance: few; j_gene: TRBJ2-1; d_gene: TRBD2; CDR3aa: CSTHGAGGVNEQFF; CDR3nt: TGCAGCACTCACGGGGCGGGAGGGGTCAATGAGCAGTTCTTC
v_gene: TRBV24-1; abundance: NA; j_gene: TRBJ1-2; d_gene: NA; CDR3aa: CATSDLTAGYGYTF; CDR3nt: TGTGCCACCAGTGATCTAACAGCCGGCTATGGCTACACCTTC
v_gene: TRBV2; abundance: few; j_gene: TRBJ2-1; d_gene: TRBD2; CDR3aa: CASSVDSGRVPRFF; CDR3nt: TGTGCCAGCAGTGTGGATAGCGGGAGGGTACCCCGGTTCTTC
v_gene: TRBV6-5; abundance: NA; j_gene: TRBJ2-2; d_gene: NA; CDR3aa: CASSYLGQNTGELFF; CDR3nt: TGTGCCAGCAGTTATCTAGGACAGAACACCGGGGAGCTGTTTTTT
v_gene: TRBV29-1; abundance: few; j_gene: TRBJ2-3; d_gene: TRBD2; CDR3aa: CSAGLAGVVDTQYF; CDR3nt: TGCAGCGCGGGACTAGCGGGAGTTGTAGATACGCAGTATTTT
v_gene: TRBV20-1; abundance: NA; j_gene: TRBJ2-5; d_gene: TRBD2; CDR3aa: CSAGGGLAPFETQYF; CDR3nt: TGCAGTGCGGGGGGAGGACTAGCGCCATTTGAAACCCAGTACTTC
v_gene: TRBV28; abundance: few; j_gene: TRBJ1-2; d_gene: TRBD1; CDR3aa: CASSLWGQGAAGYTF; CDR3nt: TGTGCCAGCAGTTTATGGGGACAGGGGGCCGCTGGCTACACCTTC
v_gene: TRBV7-9; abundance: NA; j_gene: TRBJ2-7; d_gene: NA; CDR3aa: CASSSTGRRSYEQYF; CDR3nt: TGTGCCAGCAGCTCAACAGGGAGACGCTCCTACGAGCAGTACTTC
v_gene: TRBV5-1; abundance: few; j_gene: TRBJ2-7; d_gene: TRBD2; CDR3aa: CASSFGGRAWEQYF; CDR3nt: TGCGCCAGCAGCTTTGGCGGGAGGGCCTGGGAGCAGTACTTC
v_gene: TRBV28; abundance: few; j_gene: TRBJ2-3; d_gene: NA; CDR3aa: CASTTTDTQYF; CDR3nt: TGTGCCAGCACCACAACAGATACGCAGTATTTT
v_gene: TRBV7-9; abundance: few; j_gene: TRBJ2-6; d_gene: NA; CDR3aa: CASSFGASGANVLTF; CDR3nt: TGTGCCAGCAGCTTCGGGGCTTCCGGGGCCAACGTCCTGACTTTC
v_gene: TRBV15; abundance: NA; j_gene: TRBJ1-4; d_gene: NA; CDR3aa: CATSRGSGNEKLFF; CDR3nt: TGTGCCACCAGCAGAGGAAGTGGGAATGAAAAACTGTTTTTT
v_gene: TRBV27; abundance: many; j_gene: TRBJ2-2; d_gene: NA; CDR3aa: CATRTSIYTGELFF; CDR3nt: TGTGCCACACGGACTTCCATTTACACCGGGGAGCTGTTTTTT
v_gene: TRBV4-1; abundance: many; j_gene: TRBJ1-2; d_gene: NA; CDR3aa: CASSQDQAGSSVDGYTF; CDR3nt: TGCGCCAGCAGCCAAGATCAGGCAGGGAGTTCGGTCGATGGCTACACCTTC
v_gene: TRBV20-1; abundance: NA; j_gene: TRBJ2-2; d_gene: TRBD2; CDR3aa: CSALAGGPDTGELFF; CDR3nt: TGCAGTGCTCTAGCGGGAGGGCCGGACACCGGGGAGCTGTTTTTT
v_gene: TRBV5-1; abundance: NA; j_gene: TRBJ2-3; d_gene: NA; CDR3aa: CASSFLSFTDTQYF; CDR3nt: TGCGCCAGCAGCTTTCTTTCCTTCACAGATACGCAGTATTTT
v_gene: TRBV28; abundance: few; j_gene: TRBJ2-3; d_gene: NA; CDR3aa: CASSMGQVTDTQYF; CDR3nt: TGTGCCAGCAGCATGGGGCAGGTCACAGATACGCAGTATTTT
v_gene: TRBV3-1; abundance: few; j_gene: TRBJ2-7; d_gene: TRBD2; CDR3aa: CASSQERASGSDEQYF; CDR3nt: TGTGCCAGCAGCCAAGAGCGGGCTAGCGGGAGCGACGAGCAGTACTTC
v_gene: TRBV27; abundance: many; j_gene: TRBJ2-5; d_gene: NA; CDR3aa: CASSLKTQYF; CDR3nt: TGTGCCAGCAGTCTGAAGACCCAGTACTTC
v_gene: TRBV7-2; abundance: many; j_gene: TRBJ2-4; d_gene: NA; CDR3aa: CASSLQEGIQYF; CDR3nt: TGTGCCAGCAGCTTACAGGAGGGCATTCAGTACTTC
v_gene: TRBV10-3; abundance: few; j_gene: TRBJ1-5; d_gene: TRBD1; CDR3aa: CAISPGTGGGQPQHF; CDR3nt: TGTGCCATCAGCCCCGGGACAGGGGGAGGCCAGCCCCAGCATTTT
v_gene: TRBV4-2; abundance: many; j_gene: TRBJ1-3; d_gene: TRBD1; CDR3aa: CASSQELGVGQGVSGNTIYF; CDR3nt: TGTGCCAGCAGCCAAGAACTGGGGGTCGGACAGGGAGTCTCTGGAAACACCATATATTTT